These 16 T cell receptor beta chains were sequenced from one sample in a study of early T cells in non-severe SARS-CoV-2 infection. TCRdb processed the 5' RACE reads anew with MiXCR; each CDR3 protein has one entry. The sample lists more than 60,000 distinct CDR3 sequences, about 13% occurring once. Sequencing was performed on whole blood. The receptors shown here come from an adult who was a healthcare worker with PCR-confirmed SARS-CoV-2 infection or an uninfected control (not recorded which).

The table lists this clonotype with a few counts. The V call is TRBV18, the J call TRBJ1-1, with D uncertain. Trimming removed 3 bases at V and 1 base at J, with 9 bases between. Per the germline V gene, CDR1 is KGHSH and CDR2 is LQKENI. This CDR3 contains 14 residues. CDR3 residues: CASSPSAENTEAFF. The CDR3 DNA reads as TGTGCCAGCTCACCCTCAGCAGAGAACACTGAAGCTTTCTTT.

This clonotype was found many times. This chain joins TRBV3-1 and TRBJ2-1; D unclear. Germline V gene lookup returns CDR1 LGHDT and CDR2 YNNKEL (reference sequence). This CDR3 contains 13 residues. The V end lost 2 bases, the J end lost 6 bases, and 8 bases lay between the germline ends. This chain's CDR3 is CASSQYRFNEQFF. The CDR3 coding sequence is TGTGCCAGCAGCCAATATCGTTTCAATGAGCAGTTCTTC.

This clonotype was found many times. The chain joins TRBV7-6 to TRBJ2-5; TRBD1 matches 7 bases. The CDR3 sequence is 13 residues long. The germline gives CDR1 SGHVS, CDR2 FNYEAQ. V trimming: 5 bases; J trimming: 3 bases; junction bases outside the gene matches: 3. This chain's CDR3 is CASSQDREETQYF. CDR3 in DNA: TGTGCCAGCAGCCAAGACAGGGAAGAGACCCAGTACTTC.

This clonotype has more than one count but fewer than ten. The chain employs TRBV7-2 and TRBJ2-7, with D perhaps matching TRBD1 (5 bases). The CDR3 length is 15 residues. Per germline, CDR1 SGHTA and CDR2 FQGNSA. V lost 5 bases, J lost 4 bases, and 18 bases lay in between. CDR3 DNA sequence: TGTGCCAGCAGCCTAAGGGGTCGACAGCAGTACGAGCAGTACTTC. This encodes CASSLRGRQQYEQYF.

This chain uses TRBV28 with TRBJ2-3, with 8 bases that match TRBD2. Germline lookup yields CDR1 MDHEN and CDR2 SYDVKM. The CDR3 is 15 residues long. After removal of 6 bases from V and 2 bases from J, the junction contained 7 bases not matched to a gene. The CDR3 here is CASSPAGGATDTQYF. CDR3 nucleotide sequence: TGTGCCAGCAGCCCCGCCGGGGGGGCCACAGATACGCAGTATTTT.

This clonotype was seen ten or more times. V is TRBV18 and J is TRBJ1-4; 9 bases line up with TRBD1. The CDR3 runs 16 residues. Per germline, CDR1 KGHSH and CDR2 LQKENI. V was pared by 0 bases and J by 7 bases, with 6 bases of the junction left unmatched. The CDR3 bases are TGTGCCAGCTCACCACCCCGGACAGGGGTAGTTGAAAAACTGTTTTTT. This codes for CASSPPRTGVVEKLFF.

In this sample, this clonotype turned up a few times. This sequence joins TRBV19 and TRBJ1-1; tentatively, D is TRBD1 (5 bases). The germline V gene has CDR1 LNHDA and CDR2 SQIVND (reference sequence). The CDR3 extends over 15 amino acids. V dropped 2 bases and J dropped 0 bases, with 10 bases sitting between them. The CDR3 sequence is CASSINVDMNTEAFF. The CDR3 coding sequence is TGTGCCAGTAGTATAAACGTGGACATGAACACTGAAGCTTTCTTT.

This clonotype was found a few times. V and J are TRBV5-1 and TRBJ2-1; possibly TRBD1 for D (5 bases). Trimming removed 3 bases from V and 6 bases from J, with 10 bases in between. The length of the CDR3 is 13 residues. CDR1 is SGHRS, CDR2 YFSETQ, per germline. This CDR3 reads CASSYGQGNEQFF. The DNA of the CDR3 is TGCGCCAGCAGCTATGGCCAGGGCAATGAGCAGTTCTTC.

This clonotype appeared many times. The rearrangement links TRBV3-1 to TRBJ2-1; no clear D gene. The CDR3 is 12 amino acids. The germline gives CDR1 LGHDT, CDR2 YNNKEL (reference sequence). V was pared by 5 bases and J by 9 bases, with 11 bases between. The CDR3, as DNA: TGTGCCAGCAGCTCTCCTGGTGGTGAGCAGTTCTTC. Encoded protein: CASSSPGGEQFF.

The rearrangement uses TRBV5-6 and TRBJ2-3, with D hard to call. Germline CDR1 SGHDT, CDR2 YYEEEE. This CDR3 contains 13 residues. The V end was cut by 7 bases, the J end by 3 bases, with 12 bases between. DNA of the CDR3: TGTGCCAGCTCGGTCTCCCCAACAGATACGCAGTATTTT. This sequence encodes CASSVSPTDTQYF.

This clonotype was observed a handful of times. The V and J genes are TRBV4-1 and TRBJ2-1, with 13 bases lining up with TRBD2. This CDR3 contains 17 residues. Germline loops: CDR1 MGHRA, CDR2 YSYEKL. J lost 6 bases, V lost 0 bases, and 5 bases had no gene match. DNA of the CDR3: TGCGCCAGCAGCCAAGATGGAACTAGCGGGAGGGTCAATGAGCAGTTCTTC. It codes for CASSQDGTSGRVNEQFF.

Many counts were recorded for this clonotype. The chain links TRBV7-2 to TRBJ2-7; 8 bases line up with TRBD2. V shed 5 bases and J 6 bases; nucleotides not matched to a gene: 15. The CDR3 sequence is 16 residues long. The germline V gene encodes CDR1 SGHTA and CDR2 FQGNSA. The CDR3 sequence is CASSPTGAGGSGEQYF. CDR3 in DNA: TGTGCCAGCAGCCCTACCGGGGCGGGGGGTTCTGGCGAGCAGTACTTC. Supplemented by reference TRBV7-2 and TRBJ2-7, the full variable domain reads GAGVSQSPSNKVTEKGKDVELRCDPISGHTALYWYRQSLGQGLEFLIYFQGNSAPDKSGLPSDRFSAERTGGSVSTLTIQRTQQEDSAVYLCASSPTGAGGSGEQYFGPGTRLTVT.

V is TRBV15 and J is TRBJ2-3; perhaps TRBD2 as D (6 bases). Germline CDR1 reads LNHNV; CDR2 reads YYDKDF (reference sequence). The CDR3 has 14 amino acids. The V end lost 5 bases, the J end lost 4 bases, and 13 bases lay between the germline ends. CDR3 amino acids: CATSGSGVPDTQYF. The CDR3 DNA sequence: TGTGCCACCAGCGGATCGGGAGTCCCAGATACGCAGTATTTT.

This chain joins TRBV5-1 and TRBJ2-3; 8 bases are a match to TRBD1. Germline assignment: CDR1 SGHRS and CDR2 YFSETQ. With 2 bases clipped from V and 5 bases from J, the junction kept 13 bases outside the gene matches. The CDR3 is 17 amino acids. CDR3 residues: CASSFSPGTGVGDTQYF. For the CDR3, the DNA is TGCGCCAGCAGCTTTTCCCCCGGGACAGGAGTTGGAGATACGCAGTATTTT.

This clonotype came up many times. The chain joins TRBV6-1 to TRBJ1-1; D remains ambiguous. This CDR3 has 14 amino acids. V lost 2 bases, J lost 3 bases, and 10 bases lay in between. Looked up from germline, CDR1 is MNHNS and CDR2 is SASEGT. CDR3 loop: CASSEMDRHTEAFF. The CDR3 DNA sequence: TGTGCCAGCAGTGAAATGGACCGTCACACTGAAGCTTTCTTT.

In this sample, this clonotype turned up a few times. The chain uses TRBV20-1 and TRBJ2-7, with 7 bases fitting TRBD1. The germline CDR1 and CDR2 sequences are DFQATT and SNEGSKA (reference sequence). V was pared by 2 bases and J by 4 bases, with 8 bases of the junction left unmatched. The CDR3 is made up of 14 amino acids. The CDR3 coding sequence is TGCAGTGCTAGAAGGCAGGGGGTTCTTTACGAGCAGTACTTC. This translates into CSARRQGVLYEQYF.